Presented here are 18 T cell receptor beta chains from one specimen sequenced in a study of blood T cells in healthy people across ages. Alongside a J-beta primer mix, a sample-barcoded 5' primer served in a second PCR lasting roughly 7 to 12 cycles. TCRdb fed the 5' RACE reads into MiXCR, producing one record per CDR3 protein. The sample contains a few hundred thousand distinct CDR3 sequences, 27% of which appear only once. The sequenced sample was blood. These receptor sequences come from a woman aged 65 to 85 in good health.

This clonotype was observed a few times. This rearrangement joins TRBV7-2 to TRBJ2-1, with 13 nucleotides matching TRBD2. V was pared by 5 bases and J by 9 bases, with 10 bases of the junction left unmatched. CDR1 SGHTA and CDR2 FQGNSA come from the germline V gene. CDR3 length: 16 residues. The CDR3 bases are TGTGCCAGCAGCGCCCCACTAGCGGGGGGGCCGAGTGAGCAGTTCTTC. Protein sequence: CASSAPLAGGPSEQFF.

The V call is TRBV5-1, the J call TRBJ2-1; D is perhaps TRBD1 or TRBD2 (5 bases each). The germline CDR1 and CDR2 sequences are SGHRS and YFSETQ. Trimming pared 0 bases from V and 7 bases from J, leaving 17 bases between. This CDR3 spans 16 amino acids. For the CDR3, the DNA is TGCGCCAGCAGCTTGGTTATTTCAGGGAGTAAGAATGAGCAGTTCTTC. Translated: CASSLVISGSKNEQFF.

CDR3 region: CASSRDSGYGYTF. CDR3 DNA sequence: TGTGCCAGCAGTCGGGACTCTGGCTATGGCTACACCTTC. This sequence joins TRBV6-6 and TRBJ1-2, with D maybe TRBD1 (5 bases). The germline gives CDR1 MNHNY, CDR2 SVGAGI (reference sequence). V shed 5 bases and J shed 4 bases, with 11 bases lying between them. The CDR3 loop spans 13 amino acids.

This CDR3 is CATSRTGAGELFF. Written as DNA, the CDR3 is TGTGCCACCAGCAGGACAGGGGCCGGGGAGCTGTTTTTT. The V and J genes are TRBV15 and TRBJ2-2; 8 nucleotides align to TRBD1. This CDR3 spans 13 amino acids. V lost 3 bases and J lost 6; bases outside the gene matches: 0. Germline CDR1 and CDR2: LNHNV and YYDKDF (reference sequence).

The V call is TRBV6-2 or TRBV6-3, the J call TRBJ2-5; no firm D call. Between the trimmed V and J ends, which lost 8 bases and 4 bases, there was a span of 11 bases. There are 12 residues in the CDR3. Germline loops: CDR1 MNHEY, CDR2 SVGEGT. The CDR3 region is CASAFQPETQYF. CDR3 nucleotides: TGTGCCAGCGCCTTTCAGCCAGAGACCCAGTACTTC.

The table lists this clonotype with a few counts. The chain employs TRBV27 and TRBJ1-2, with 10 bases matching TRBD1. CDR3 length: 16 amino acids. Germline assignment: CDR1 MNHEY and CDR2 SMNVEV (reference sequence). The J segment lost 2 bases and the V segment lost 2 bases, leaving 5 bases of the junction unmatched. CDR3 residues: CASSLRSTGGNYGYTF. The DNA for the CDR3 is TGTGCCAGCAGTTTACGTTCGACAGGGGGCAACTATGGCTACACCTTC.

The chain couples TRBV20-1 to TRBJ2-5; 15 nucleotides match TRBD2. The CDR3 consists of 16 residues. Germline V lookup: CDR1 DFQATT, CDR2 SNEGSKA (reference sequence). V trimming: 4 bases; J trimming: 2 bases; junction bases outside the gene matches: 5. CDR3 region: CSAIRTSGGVQETQYF. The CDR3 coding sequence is TGCAGTGCTATAAGGACTAGCGGGGGGGTTCAAGAGACCCAGTACTTC.

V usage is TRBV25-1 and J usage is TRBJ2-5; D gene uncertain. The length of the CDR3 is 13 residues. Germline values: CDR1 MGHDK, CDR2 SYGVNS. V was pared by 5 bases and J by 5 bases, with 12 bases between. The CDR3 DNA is TGTGCCAGCAGTCCAGACGTAGTGGAGACCCAGTACTTC. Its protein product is CASSPDVVETQYF.

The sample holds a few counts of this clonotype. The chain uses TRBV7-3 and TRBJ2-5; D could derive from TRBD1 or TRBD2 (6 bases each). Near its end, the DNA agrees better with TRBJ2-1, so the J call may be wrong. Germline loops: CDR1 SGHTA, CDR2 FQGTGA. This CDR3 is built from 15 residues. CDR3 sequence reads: CASSPGGGSGLEQFF. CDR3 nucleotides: TGTGCCAGCAGCCCCGGGGGCGGCAGCGGTTTAGAGCAGTTCTTC.

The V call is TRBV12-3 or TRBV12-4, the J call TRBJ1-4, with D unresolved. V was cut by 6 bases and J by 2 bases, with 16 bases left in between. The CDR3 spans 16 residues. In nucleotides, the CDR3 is TGTGCCAGCAGCCAGGACGGACCAGAGACTAATGAAAAACTGTTTTTT. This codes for CASSQDGPETNEKLFF.

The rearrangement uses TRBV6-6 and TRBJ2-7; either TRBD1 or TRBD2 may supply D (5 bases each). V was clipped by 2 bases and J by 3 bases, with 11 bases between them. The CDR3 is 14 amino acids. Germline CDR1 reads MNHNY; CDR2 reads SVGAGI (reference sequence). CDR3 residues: CASSYTAGSYEQYF. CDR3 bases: TGTGCCAGCAGTTACACGGCAGGGAGCTACGAGCAGTACTTC.

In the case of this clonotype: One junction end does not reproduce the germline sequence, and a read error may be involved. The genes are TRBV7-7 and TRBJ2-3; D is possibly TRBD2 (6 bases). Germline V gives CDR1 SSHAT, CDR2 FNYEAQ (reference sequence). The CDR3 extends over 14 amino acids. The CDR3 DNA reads TGTGCTAGCAGCTCGCGACTAGTTTCGGATACGCAGTATTTT. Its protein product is CASSSRLVSDTQYF.

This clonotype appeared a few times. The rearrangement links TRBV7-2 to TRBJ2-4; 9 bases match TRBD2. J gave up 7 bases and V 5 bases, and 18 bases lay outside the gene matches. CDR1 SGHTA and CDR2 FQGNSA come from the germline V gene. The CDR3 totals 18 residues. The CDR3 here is CASSPQTHLAGDPNIQYF. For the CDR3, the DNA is TGTGCCAGCAGCCCACAGACCCACTTAGCGGGGGACCCCAACATTCAGTACTTC.

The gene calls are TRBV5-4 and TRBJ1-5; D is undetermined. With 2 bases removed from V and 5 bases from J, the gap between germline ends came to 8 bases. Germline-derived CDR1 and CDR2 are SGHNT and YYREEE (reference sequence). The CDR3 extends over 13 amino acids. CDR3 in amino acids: CASSFDRDQPQHF. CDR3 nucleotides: TGTGCCAGCAGCTTTGATCGGGATCAGCCCCAGCATTTT.

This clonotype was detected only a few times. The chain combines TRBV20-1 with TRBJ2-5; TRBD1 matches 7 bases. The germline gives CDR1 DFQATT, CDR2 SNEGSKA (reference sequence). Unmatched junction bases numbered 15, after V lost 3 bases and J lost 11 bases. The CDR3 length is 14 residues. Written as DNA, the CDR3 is TGCAGTGCTAGCCGACAGGGAAGTTTCGGGGAGCAGTACTTC. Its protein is CSASRQGSFGEQYF.

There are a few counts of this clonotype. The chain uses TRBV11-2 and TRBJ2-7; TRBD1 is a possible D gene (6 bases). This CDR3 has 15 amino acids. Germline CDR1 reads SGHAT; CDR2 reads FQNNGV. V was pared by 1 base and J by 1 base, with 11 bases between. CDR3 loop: CASSLVGTPSYEQYF. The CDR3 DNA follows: TGTGCCAGCAGCTTAGTCGGGACACCTTCCTACGAGCAGTACTTC.

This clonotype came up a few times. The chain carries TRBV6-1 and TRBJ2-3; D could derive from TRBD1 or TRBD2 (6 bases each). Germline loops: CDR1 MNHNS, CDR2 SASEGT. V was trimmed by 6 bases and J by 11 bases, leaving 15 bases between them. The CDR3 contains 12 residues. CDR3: CASSLGAGQQYF. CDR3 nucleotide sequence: TGTGCCAGCAGCCTAGGGGCGGGACAGCAGTATTTT.

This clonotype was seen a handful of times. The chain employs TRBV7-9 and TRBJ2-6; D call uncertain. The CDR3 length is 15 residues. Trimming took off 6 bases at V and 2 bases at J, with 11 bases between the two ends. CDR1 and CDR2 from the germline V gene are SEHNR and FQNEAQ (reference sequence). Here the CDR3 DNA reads TGTGCCAGCAGTTTTGACGGGCCTGGGGCCAACGTCCTGACTTTC. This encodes CASSFDGPGANVLTF.